These 16 T cell receptor beta chains originate from one sample sequenced in a study of CD8 T cells in ankylosing spondylitis. TCRdb analysed the 5' RACE reads with MiXCR anew, one entry per CDR3 protein. The repertoire holds some 140,000 distinct CDR3 sequences, approximately 7.4% seen once, with around 11% in the top ten. Specimen: blood, either unsorted or a sorted T cell fraction (not recorded which). The origin of the receptors is a female donor with ankylosing spondylitis or in good health (not recorded which).

There are a few counts of this clonotype. Just one base apart from a much larger clone, this may be a read error. The gene calls are TRBV5-6 and TRBJ1-1, with 10 bases fitting TRBD1. The CDR3 loop spans 17 amino acids. Germline CDR1 SGHDT, CDR2 YYEEEE. CDR3 sequence reads: CASGFLRQGAQNTEAFF. In DNA form, the CDR3 reads TGTGCCAGCGGCTTCTTGAGACAGGGGGCGCAGAACACTGAAGCTTTCTTT.

This clonotype was observed many times. This chain links TRBV5-1 with TRBJ2-6, with D maybe TRBD2 (6 bases). The V end lost 6 bases, the J end lost 0 bases, and 10 bases lay between the germline ends. This CDR3 contains 15 residues. Germline lookup yields CDR1 SGHRS and CDR2 YFSETQ. The CDR3, as DNA: TGCGCCAGCAACGTCGGGGGCTCTGGGGCCAACGTCCTGACTTTC. This translates into CASNVGGSGANVLTF.

The genes are TRBV7-2 and TRBJ2-5; D gene unclear. V gave up 4 bases and J gave up 7 bases, with 7 bases separating them. The CDR3 is 11 residues long. The germline gives CDR1 SGHTA, CDR2 FQGNSA. The CDR3 DNA sequence: TGTGCCAGCAGCTCCGAGCGGACCCAGTACTTC. Protein product: CASSSERTQYF.

This clonotype was recorded at least ten times. This chain uses TRBV29-1 with TRBJ1-1; TRBD1 is a possible D gene (5 bases). V was trimmed by 6 bases and J by 7 bases, leaving 15 bases between them. Germline values: CDR1 SQVTM, CDR2 ANQGSEA. CDR3 size: 12 residues. CDR3 amino acids: CSVAEGLSEAFF. For the CDR3, the DNA is TGCAGCGTAGCCGAGGGGTTGAGTGAAGCTTTCTTT.

Ten or more counts support this clonotype. This chain connects TRBV29-1 to TRBJ2-1; D unclear. This CDR3 contains 11 residues. The V and J ends lost 6 bases and 4 bases respectively, with 7 bases between them. Per the germline V gene, CDR1 is SQVTM and CDR2 is ANQGSEA. CDR3 in amino acids: CSVGEYNEQFF. The CDR3 bases are TGCAGCGTCGGCGAATACAATGAGCAGTTCTTC.

This clonotype was seen many times. J is TRBJ2-3 and V is TRBV2; tentative D call: TRBD2 (7 bases). Trimming removed 3 bases from V and 5 bases from J, with 21 bases in between. The CDR3 contains 17 residues. Germline CDR1 SNHLY, CDR2 FYNNEI. CDR3 in DNA: TGTGCCAGCAGTGACCTACGGGGGCTAGCGGCCTTAGATACGCAGTATTTT. This gives the protein CASSDLRGLAALDTQYF.

This clonotype was seen a handful of times. CDR3 residues: CASSLSDRMSSYNEQFF. CDR3 DNA sequence: TGTGCCAGCAGCCTATCGGACAGGATGAGCTCCTACAATGAGCAGTTCTTC. The genes are TRBV7-6 and TRBJ2-1; 7 bases map to TRBD1. CDR1 SGHVS and CDR2 FNYEAQ come from the germline V gene. The CDR3 runs to 17 residues. V lost 5 bases and J lost 0; bases outside the gene matches: 10.

The chain carries TRBV7-9 and TRBJ2-3; the D is unclear. CDR1 is SEHNR and CDR2 is FQNEAQ in the germline V gene (reference sequence). The CDR3 runs to 14 residues. The ends were cut back, 5 bases at V and 1 base at J, with 10 bases in the middle. CDR3 loop: CASSRAVGTDTQYF. The CDR3 DNA reads as TGTGCCAGCAGCCGGGCTGTCGGCACAGATACGCAGTATTTT.

This clonotype was seen repeatedly, ten times or more. This rearrangement joins TRBV4-2 to TRBJ1-2, with 7 bases fitting TRBD1. Unmatched junction bases numbered 11, after V lost 3 bases and J lost 1 base. In germline, CDR1 is LGHNA, CDR2 YNFKEQ. The CDR3 covers 17 residues. The CDR3 protein is CASSHGQDIKFNYGYTF. The CDR3 DNA follows: TGTGCCAGCAGCCACGGACAGGACATCAAATTTAACTATGGCTACACCTTC.

The sample holds many counts of this clonotype. The V and J genes are TRBV27 and TRBJ2-7; D uncertain. Between the trimmed V and J ends, which lost 6 bases and 1 base, there was a span of 13 bases. This CDR3 is built from 14 residues. The germline V gene encodes CDR1 MNHEY and CDR2 SMNVEV (reference sequence). The CDR3 here is CASSPWANSYEQYF. The CDR3 DNA reads TGTGCCAGCAGCCCGTGGGCAAATTCCTACGAGCAGTACTTC.

In its sample, this clonotype was seen many times. V gene TRBV20-1 combines with J gene TRBJ2-7, with 7 positions matching TRBD1. V was clipped by 4 bases and J by 1 base; unmatched bases: 4. Germline V lookup: CDR1 DFQATT, CDR2 SNEGSKA (reference sequence). The CDR3 is 13 amino acids. The CDR3 region has the DNA TGCAGTGCTACCCGGGACAGATCCTACGAGCAGTACTTC. Amino acids: CSATRDRSYEQYF.

This clonotype was observed many times. The chain links TRBV28 to TRBJ1-1, with TRBD1 matching 8 bases. Germline values: CDR1 MDHEN, CDR2 SYDVKM. Losses at the gene ends were 4 bases for V and 1 base for J; bases not matched to a gene: 5. The CDR3 contains 15 residues. CDR3: CASSSPQGGNTEAFF. The CDR3 DNA sequence: TGTGCCAGCAGTTCACCACAGGGGGGGAACACTGAAGCTTTCTTT.

This clonotype was seen repeatedly, ten times or more. The chain recombines TRBV12-3 or TRBV12-4 with TRBJ1-1; 7 bases map to TRBD1. This CDR3 has 14 residues. With 4 bases clipped from V and 9 bases from J, the junction kept 11 bases outside the gene matches. CDR3 bases: TGTGCCAGCAGTTCCCAAGGGCCTAGGGGGCAAGCTTTCTTT. Its protein is CASSSQGPRGQAFF.

This clonotype was seen at least ten times. The CDR3 spells CASSQGDREDTQYF. CDR3 nucleotides: TGTGCCAGCAGCCAAGGGGACCGCGAAGATACGCAGTATTTT. The rearrangement links TRBV3-1 to TRBJ2-3, with D perhaps given as TRBD1 or TRBD2 (5 bases each). The V and J ends lost 1 base and 5 bases respectively, with 10 bases between them. The CDR3 runs to 14 residues. Germline lookup yields CDR1 LGHDT and CDR2 YNNKEL (reference sequence).

At least ten counts were recorded for this clonotype. The rearrangement uses TRBV29-1 and TRBJ2-2; maybe TRBD1 (5 bases). Trimming left V 4 bases short and J 5 bases short, with 17 bases between. Looked up from germline, CDR1 is SQVTM and CDR2 is ANQGSEA. This CDR3 region has 15 residues. CDR3 coding DNA: TGCAGCGTTGTTATGAAGGGGCTGGAAACCGGGGAGCTGTTTTTT. This codes for CSVVMKGLETGELFF.

The table lists this clonotype with many counts. CDR3 region: CASSLPGNTEAFF. The CDR3 DNA sequence: TGTGCCAGCAGCTTACCTGGGAACACTGAAGCTTTCTTT. The chain carries TRBV7-2 and TRBJ1-1; D is ambiguous. Trimming stripped 2 bases from V and 1 base from J, with 5 bases between. Germline V gene lookup returns CDR1 SGHTA and CDR2 FQGNSA. The length of the CDR3 is 13 residues.